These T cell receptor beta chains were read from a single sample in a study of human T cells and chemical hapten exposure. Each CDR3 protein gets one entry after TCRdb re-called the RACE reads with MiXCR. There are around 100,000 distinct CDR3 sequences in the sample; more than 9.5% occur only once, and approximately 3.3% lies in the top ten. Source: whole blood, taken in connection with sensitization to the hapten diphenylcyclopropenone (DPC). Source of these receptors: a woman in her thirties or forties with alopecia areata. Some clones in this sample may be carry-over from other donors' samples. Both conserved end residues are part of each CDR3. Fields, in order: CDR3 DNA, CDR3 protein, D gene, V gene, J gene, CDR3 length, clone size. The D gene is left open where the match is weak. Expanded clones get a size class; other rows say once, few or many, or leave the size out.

TGTGCCAGCAGGCCCTCGACACTTATGAACACTGAAGCTTTCTTT	CASRPSTLMNTEAFF	.	TRBV6-5	TRBJ1-1	15	many
TGTGCCAACAGCTTATACTCTTGGGGGACTGAAGTTTTCTTT	CANSLYSWGTEVFF	.	TRBV7-2	TRBJ1-1	14	few
TGTGCCAGCCCTCGATGGGCCTTTAGCTCTGGAAACACCATATATTTT	CASPRWAFSSGNTIYF	.	TRBV5-8	TRBJ1-3	16	few
TGTGCCAGCAGTTTACAAGCGGGAGGGTCCTACGAGCAGTACTTC	CASSLQAGGSYEQYF	TRBD2	TRBV6-2/TRBV6-3	TRBJ2-7	15	many
TGTGCCAGCAGGGCTAAGGTTAGCAATCAGCCCCAGCATTTT	CASRAKVSNQPQHF	.	TRBV5-5	TRBJ1-5	14	.
TGTGCCATCAGTGAGCCGGGACAGATATCCTACGAGCAGTACTTC	CAISEPGQISYEQYF	TRBD1	TRBV10-3	TRBJ2-7	15	many
TGTGCCTGGAGTCCCTCACTCGGACACGGGGAGCTGTTTTTT	CAWSPSLGHGELFF	.	TRBV30	TRBJ2-2	14	few
TGCAGCGTTGAGAGGACTAGCGGCCCCAGAACCCAGTACTTC	CSVERTSGPRTQYF	TRBD2	TRBV29-1	TRBJ2-5	14	many
TGTGCCAGCAGCCGGGACAGGGGATCACCCCTCCACTTT	CASSRDRGSPLHF	TRBD1	TRBV6-5	TRBJ1-6	13	.
TGTGCCAGCAGCTTAGATCTTGTGGGGGGAAAGGGAACGCAGTATTTT	CASSLDLVGGKGTQYF	.	TRBV7-2	TRBJ2-3	16	many
TGTGCCAGCAGCTTAATAGCGGGGGGGCCTTCCTACAATGAGCAGTTCTTC	CASSLIAGGPSYNEQFF	TRBD2	TRBV7-9	TRBJ2-1	17	.
TGTGCCAGCAGCCCCTATCAGGCTGTAACTGAAGCTTTCTTT	CASSPYQAVTEAFF	.	TRBV6-6	TRBJ1-1	14	many
TGTGCCAGCAGCTTGCTTAGCGGGACAGGCTCGAACACTGAAGCTTTCTTT	CASSLLSGTGSNTEAFF	TRBD1	TRBV5-5	TRBJ1-1	17	many
TGCAGTGCTAGATTACAGCCTATGGATTCACCCCTCCACTTT	CSARLQPMDSPLHF	.	TRBV20-1	TRBJ1-6	14	.
TGCGCCAGCAGCCAAGATGCAGAAGCTAGCACAGATACGCAGTATTTT	CASSQDAEASTDTQYF	.	TRBV4-3	TRBJ2-3	16	few
TGTGCCAGCAGTTACTCAAGGGTTACGGCTCAAGAGACCCAGTACTTC	CASSYSRVTAQETQYF	.	TRBV6-5	TRBJ2-5	16	many
TGTGCCAGCAGGGGAGGGACAGGGTGGCCAGATACGCAGTATTTT	CASRGGTGWPDTQYF	TRBD1	TRBV6-5	TRBJ2-3	15	.
TGTGCCAGCAGTGCCACTGGGGATCAGCCCCAGCATTTT	CASSATGDQPQHF	.	TRBV25-1	TRBJ1-5	13	few
TGTGCCAGCAGTTTTTTCGAACCGAACGAGCAGTACTTC	CASSFFEPNEQYF	.	TRBV6-6	TRBJ2-7	13	few
TGTGCCAGCAGTGTGGACCGGTCCTATGGCTACACCTTC	CASSVDRSYGYTF	.	TRBV28	TRBJ1-2	13	few
TGTGCCTGGGGTCAGGGGGCCGAAGGCTACACCTTC	CAWGQGAEGYTF	TRBD1	TRBV30	TRBJ1-2	12	many
TGCAGCGGCACGGGGACTTCGAACACTGAAGCTTTCTTT	CSGTGTSNTEAFF	.	TRBV29-1	TRBJ1-1	13	few
TGTGCCAGCTCACCGGGGACTAGCGTCAAAGAGACCCAGTACTTC	CASSPGTSVKETQYF	TRBD2	TRBV18	TRBJ2-5	15	many
TGTGCCAGCAGCGTAGCTCTGGGGACAAGTATCACCGGGGAGCTGTTTTTT	CASSVALGTSITGELFF	.	TRBV9	TRBJ2-2	17	.
TGTGCCAGCACCGCTCCTGGGCTAGTGGGGGCCGGGGAGCTGTTTTTT	CASTAPGLVGAGELFF	.	TRBV28	TRBJ2-2	16	few
TGTGCCAGCAGACAGAACACAGATACGCAGTATTTT	CASRQNTDTQYF	.	TRBV7-8	TRBJ2-3	12	.
TGTGCCATCAAGGCAACAGGGGGCCACACTGAAGCTTTCTTT	CAIKATGGHTEAFF	TRBD1	TRBV10-3	TRBJ1-1	14	many
TGCAGCGTTCCGGGACAGGGGGTCGACGAGCAGTACTTC	CSVPGQGVDEQYF	TRBD1	TRBV29-1	TRBJ2-7	13	few
TGCGCCAGCAGCTTGGGAGCGGAGATGTTCAATGAGCAGTTCTTC	CASSLGAEMFNEQFF	.	TRBV5-1	TRBJ2-1	15	many
TGCGCCAGCGTGCGAGGGGGGTCCGACAATGAGCAGTTCTTC	CASVRGGSDNEQFF	.	TRBV5-1	TRBJ2-1	14	.
TGTGCCAGCAGCTTAAGGTTCTCTGGAAACACCATATATTTT	CASSLRFSGNTIYF	.	TRBV7-2	TRBJ1-3	14	many
TGTGCCAGCAGCCAAGATGGGGGCGCTGAGCAGTTCTTC	CASSQDGGAEQFF	.	TRBV4-2	TRBJ2-1	13	few
TGCGCCAGCAGCCAAGATGGGAGAGATTTCAATGAGCAGTTCTTC	CASSQDGRDFNEQFF	.	TRBV4-3	TRBJ2-1	15	.
TGTGCCAGCCGTTCCACAGGGGCTAGCTCCTATAATTCACCCCTCCACTTT	CASRSTGASSYNSPLHF	TRBD1	TRBV6-9	TRBJ1-6	17	many
TGTGCCAGCACCCAGGGACAGATAATGAACACTGAAGCTTTCTTT	CASTQGQIMNTEAFF	TRBD1	TRBV6-6	TRBJ1-1	15	.
TGTGCCAGCAGCTCCTACCGTTCCCTCTCTGGGGCCAACGTCCTGACTTTC	CASSSYRSLSGANVLTF	.	TRBV5-8	TRBJ2-6	17	few
TGCAGCGTTGAATCGGGGCGGAGGTCACAGACCCAGTACTTC	CSVESGRRSQTQYF	.	TRBV29-1	TRBJ2-5	14	many
TGTGCCAGCAGCGCGAGCGGGGGGTCCGACAATGAGCAGTTCTTC	CASSASGGSDNEQFF	TRBD2	TRBV7-2	TRBJ2-1	15	many
TGTGCCAGCTCAGACAGGGGGCCCTCCAACTATGGCTACACCTTC	CASSDRGPSNYGYTF	TRBD1	TRBV18	TRBJ1-2	15	.
TGTGCCAGCAGTTTAGGCAGGGCCAGGAACGAGCAGTACTTC	CASSLGRARNEQYF	.	TRBV12-3/TRBV12-4	TRBJ2-7	14	many
TGCAGCGTTGAATCTGGAGGGGGGAACACTGAAGCTTTCTTT	CSVESGGGNTEAFF	.	TRBV29-1	TRBJ1-1	14	.
TGTGCCAGCAGCCGTCAAGGGCCTCCGAACACCGGGGAGCTGTTTTTT	CASSRQGPPNTGELFF	.	TRBV11-3	TRBJ2-2	16	many
TGTGCCATCAGTGGGACGGACGCCTATGGCTACACCTTC	CAISGTDAYGYTF	.	TRBV10-3	TRBJ1-2	13	.
TGCAGTGCTCAGATCCAGGTAGCCGGGGAGCTGTTTTTT	CSAQIQVAGELFF	.	TRBV20-1	TRBJ2-2	13	.
TGTGCCAGCAGCCAGACAGGGGTACCCTACGAGCAGTACTTC	CASSQTGVPYEQYF	TRBD1	TRBV12-3/TRBV12-4	TRBJ2-7	14	few
TGTGCCAGCAGTGTAATGGGACAGGGGTCAGAGACCCAGTACTTC	CASSVMGQGSETQYF	TRBD1	TRBV28	TRBJ2-5	15	few
TGTGCCAGCCCGCCCAGGTCGGGGTATCCCCAGCATTTT	CASPPRSGYPQHF	.	TRBV27	TRBJ1-5	13	many
TGTGCCAGCAGTTCCCCCCCGGGAGACTACGAGCAGTACTTC	CASSSPPGDYEQYF	.	TRBV28	TRBJ2-7	14	.
TGCAGCGTTGCCAGGGTCCAAGAGACCCAGTACTTC	CSVARVQETQYF	.	TRBV29-1	TRBJ2-5	12	.
TGTGCCAGCAGTTTTGCAGGGGCCAGCTCTGGAAACACCATATATTTT	CASSFAGASSGNTIYF	.	TRBV28	TRBJ1-3	16	few
TGTGCCAGCAGCTTACTGAGTTCCTTGGAGGAGCAGTACTTC	CASSLLSSLEEQYF	.	TRBV7-6	TRBJ2-7	14	.
TGTGCCAGCAGCTTAGCGCTGGTGGGGACTACCCCTGTCGAGCAGTACTTC	CASSLALVGTTPVEQYF	TRBD2	TRBV7-2	TRBJ2-7	17	many
TGCGCCAGCAGCTTGGAAGGGCAAGAGACCCAGTACTTC	CASSLEGQETQYF	.	TRBV5-1	TRBJ2-5	13	few